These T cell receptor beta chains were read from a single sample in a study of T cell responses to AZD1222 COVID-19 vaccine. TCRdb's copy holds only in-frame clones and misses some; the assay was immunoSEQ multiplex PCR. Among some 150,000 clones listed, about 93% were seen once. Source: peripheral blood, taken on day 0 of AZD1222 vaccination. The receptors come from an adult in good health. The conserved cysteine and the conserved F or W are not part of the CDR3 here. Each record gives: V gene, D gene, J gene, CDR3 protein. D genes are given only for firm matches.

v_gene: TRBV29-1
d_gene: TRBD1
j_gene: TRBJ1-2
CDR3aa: SVETGGADGYT

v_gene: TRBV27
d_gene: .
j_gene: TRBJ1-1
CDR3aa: ASSFPPGARGTEAF

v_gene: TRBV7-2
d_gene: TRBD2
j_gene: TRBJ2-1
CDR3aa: ASSTGGTSYNEQF

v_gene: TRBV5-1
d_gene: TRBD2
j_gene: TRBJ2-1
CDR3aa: ASSSTSGDNEQF

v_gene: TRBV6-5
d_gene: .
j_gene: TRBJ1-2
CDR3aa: ASTGEYGYT

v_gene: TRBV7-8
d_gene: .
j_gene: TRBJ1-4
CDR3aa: ASSLAVGASNEKLF

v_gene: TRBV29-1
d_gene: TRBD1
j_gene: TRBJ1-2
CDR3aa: SAARQGAQSDYGYT

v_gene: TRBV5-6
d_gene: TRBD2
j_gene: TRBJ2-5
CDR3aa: ASSLILAGQETQY

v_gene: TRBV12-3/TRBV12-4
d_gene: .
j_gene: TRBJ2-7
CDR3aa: ASSSGVWEQY

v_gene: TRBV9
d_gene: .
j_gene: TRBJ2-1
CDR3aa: ASSSGHQDAQF

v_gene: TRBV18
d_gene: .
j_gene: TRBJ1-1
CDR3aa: ASSTALNTEAF

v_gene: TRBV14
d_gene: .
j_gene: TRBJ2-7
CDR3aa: ASSLEAISSYEQY

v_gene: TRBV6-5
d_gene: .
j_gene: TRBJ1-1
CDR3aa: ASSYERRRNTEAF

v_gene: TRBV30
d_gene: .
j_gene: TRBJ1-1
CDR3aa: AWGVVGSAF

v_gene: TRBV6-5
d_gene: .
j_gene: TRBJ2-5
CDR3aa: ASSSRFETQY

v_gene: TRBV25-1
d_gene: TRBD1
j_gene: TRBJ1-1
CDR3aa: ASSDPGTGDTEAF

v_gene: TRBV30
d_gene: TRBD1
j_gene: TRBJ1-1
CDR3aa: AWALTGGAF

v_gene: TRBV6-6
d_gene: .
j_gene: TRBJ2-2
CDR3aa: ASSYGSGELF

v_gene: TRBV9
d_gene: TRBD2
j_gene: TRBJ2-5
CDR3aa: ASSSSGDRQETQY

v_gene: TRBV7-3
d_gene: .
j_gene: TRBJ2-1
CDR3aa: ASSLTSGDKQF

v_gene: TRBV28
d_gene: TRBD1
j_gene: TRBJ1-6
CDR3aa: ASNRQGGGSPLH

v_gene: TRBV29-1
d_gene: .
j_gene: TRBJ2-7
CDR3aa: SVDQGDYEQY

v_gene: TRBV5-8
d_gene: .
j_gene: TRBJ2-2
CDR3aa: ASSLRVSGTGELF

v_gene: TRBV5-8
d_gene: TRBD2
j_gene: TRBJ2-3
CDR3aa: ASSLTSGSTDTQY

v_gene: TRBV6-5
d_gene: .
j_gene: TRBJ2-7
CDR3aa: ASSYSGTYEQY

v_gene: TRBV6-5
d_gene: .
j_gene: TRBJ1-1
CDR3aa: ASSYPGFGTEAF

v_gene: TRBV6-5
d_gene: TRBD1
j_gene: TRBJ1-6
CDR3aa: ASSYWTGASNSPLH

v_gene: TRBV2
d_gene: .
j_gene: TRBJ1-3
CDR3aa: ASRKSSGNTIY

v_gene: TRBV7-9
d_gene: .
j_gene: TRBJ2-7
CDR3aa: ASSLASGVRNEQY

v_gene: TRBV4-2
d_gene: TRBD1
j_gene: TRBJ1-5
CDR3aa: ASSQEQSYRGDQPQH

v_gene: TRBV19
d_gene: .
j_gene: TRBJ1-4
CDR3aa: ASSIGGNPEKLF

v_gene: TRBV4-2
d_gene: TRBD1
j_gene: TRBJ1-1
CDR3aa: ASSQTGGNTEAF

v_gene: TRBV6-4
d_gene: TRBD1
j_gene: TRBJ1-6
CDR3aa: ASSGQGDSPLH

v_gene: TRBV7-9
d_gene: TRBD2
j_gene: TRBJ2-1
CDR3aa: ASRLGGTDNEQF

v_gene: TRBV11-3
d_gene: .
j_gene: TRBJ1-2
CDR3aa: ASSFGGDGYT

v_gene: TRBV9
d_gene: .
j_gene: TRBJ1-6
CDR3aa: ASSVGESGTSYNSPLH

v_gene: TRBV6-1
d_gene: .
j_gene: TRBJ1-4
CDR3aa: ASSEGSGRGRRSEKLF

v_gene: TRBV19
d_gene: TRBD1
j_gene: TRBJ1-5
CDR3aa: ASTGTGGEQPQH

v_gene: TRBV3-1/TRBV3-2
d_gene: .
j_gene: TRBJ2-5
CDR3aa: ASSQSRETQY

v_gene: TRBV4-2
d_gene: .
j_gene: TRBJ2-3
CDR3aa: ASSLPPGDTQY

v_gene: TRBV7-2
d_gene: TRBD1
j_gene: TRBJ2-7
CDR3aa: ASSPRTGAYEQY

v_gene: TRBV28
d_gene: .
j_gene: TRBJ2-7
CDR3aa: ASSLGQSHEQY

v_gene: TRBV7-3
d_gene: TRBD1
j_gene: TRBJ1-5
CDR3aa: ASSPRRDRERWGH

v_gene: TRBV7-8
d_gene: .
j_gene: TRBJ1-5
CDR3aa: ASSLDRTPGKRRQPQH